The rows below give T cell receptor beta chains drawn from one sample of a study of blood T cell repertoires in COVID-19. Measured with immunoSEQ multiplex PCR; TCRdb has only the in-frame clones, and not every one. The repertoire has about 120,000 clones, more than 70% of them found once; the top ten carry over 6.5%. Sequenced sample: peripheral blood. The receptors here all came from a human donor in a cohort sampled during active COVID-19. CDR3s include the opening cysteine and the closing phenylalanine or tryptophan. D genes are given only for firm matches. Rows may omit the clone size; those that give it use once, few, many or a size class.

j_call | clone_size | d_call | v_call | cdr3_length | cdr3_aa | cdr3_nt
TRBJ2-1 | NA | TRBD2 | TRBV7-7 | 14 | CASSASRGVSEQFF | TGTGCTAGCAGCGCCTCCCGGGGGGTGTCTGAGCAGTTCTTC
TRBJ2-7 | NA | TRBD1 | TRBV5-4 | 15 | CASSLQGTTNYEQYF | TGTGCCAGCAGCCTACAGGGGACGACTAACTACGAGCAGTACTTC
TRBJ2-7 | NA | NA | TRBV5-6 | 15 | CASSLSWGPPNEQYF | TGTGCCAGCAGCTTGTCTTGGGGGCCCCCCAACGAGCAGTACTTC
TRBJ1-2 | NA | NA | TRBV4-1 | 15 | CASSQASGMGYGYTF | TGCGCCAGCAGCCAAGCCTCAGGAATGGGCTATGGCTACACCTTC
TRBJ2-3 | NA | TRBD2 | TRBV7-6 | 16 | CASSPGVAGIADTQYF | TGTGCCAGCAGCCCCGGGGTAGCGGGAATTGCAGATACGCAGTATTTT
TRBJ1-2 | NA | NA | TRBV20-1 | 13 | CSASVRGGDGYTF | TGCAGTGCTAGTGTCAGGGGAGGGGATGGCTACACCTTC
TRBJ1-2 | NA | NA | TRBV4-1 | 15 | CASSQGEGQFYGYTF | TGCGCCAGCAGCCAAGGAGAGGGCCAATTCTATGGCTACACCTTC
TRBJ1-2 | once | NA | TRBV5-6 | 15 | CASSLAQGSAYGYTF | TGTGCCAGCAGCTTGGCCCAGGGTTCGGCCTATGGCTACACCTTC
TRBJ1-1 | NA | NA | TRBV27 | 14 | CASSSLYKNTEAFF | TGTGCCAGCAGTTCCCTTTACAAGAACACTGAAGCTTTCTTT
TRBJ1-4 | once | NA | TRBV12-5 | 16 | CASAVGRGPFNEKLFF | TGTGCTAGTGCCGTCGGCCGGGGTCCCTTTAATGAAAAACTGTTTTTT
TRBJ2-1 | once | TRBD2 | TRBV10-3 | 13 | CAGTSGDHNEQFF | TGTGCCGGGACTAGCGGGGATCACAATGAGCAGTTCTTC
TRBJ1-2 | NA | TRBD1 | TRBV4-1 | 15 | CASSQGAGTGTGYTF | TGCGCCAGCAGCCAAGGAGCCGGGACAGGGACTGGCTACACCTTC
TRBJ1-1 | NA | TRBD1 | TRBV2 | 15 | CASSEAGQGDTEAFF | TGTGCCAGCAGTGAAGCGGGACAGGGGGACACTGAAGCTTTCTTT
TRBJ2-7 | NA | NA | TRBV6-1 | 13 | CASSEVSGFEQYF | TGTGCCAGCAGTGAAGTGTCAGGTTTCGAGCAGTACTTC
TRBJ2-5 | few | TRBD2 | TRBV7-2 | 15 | CASSTPTSGKETQYF | TGTGCCAGCAGCACCCCGACTAGCGGAAAAGAGACCCAGTACTTC
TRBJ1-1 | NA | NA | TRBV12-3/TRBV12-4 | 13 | CASSSLTGTEAFF | TGTGCCAGCAGTTCTCTCACTGGCACTGAAGCTTTCTTT
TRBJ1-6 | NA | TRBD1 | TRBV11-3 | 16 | CASSRGTERYNSPLHF | TGTGCCAGCAGCCGAGGGACAGAGCGGTATAATTCACCCCTCCACTTT
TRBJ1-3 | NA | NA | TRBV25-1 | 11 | CVTQRGNTIYF | TGTGTAACACAGAGAGGGAACACCATATATTTT
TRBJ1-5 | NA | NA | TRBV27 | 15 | CASSTGGGGNQPQHF | TGTGCCAGCAGTACCGGGGGAGGTGGCAATCAGCCCCAGCATTTT
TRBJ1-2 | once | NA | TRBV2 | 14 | CASSRTESNYGYTF | TGTGCCAGCAGCCGGACAGAGTCTAACTATGGCTACACCTTC
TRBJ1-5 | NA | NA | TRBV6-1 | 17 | CATREQVRKYSNQPQHF | TGTGCCACCAGGGAACAGGTTAGAAAGTATAGCAATCAGCCCCAGCATTTT
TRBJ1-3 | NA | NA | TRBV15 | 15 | CATSRDWGAGNTIYF | TGTGCCACCAGCAGAGACTGGGGGGCTGGAAACACCATATATTTT
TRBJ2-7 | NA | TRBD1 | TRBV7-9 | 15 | CASSLVGTGASEQYF | TGTGCCAGCAGCTTAGTCGGGACAGGGGCTTCCGAGCAGTACTTC
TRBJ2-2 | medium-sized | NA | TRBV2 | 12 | CAKTQNTGELFF | TGTGCCAAGACACAAAACACCGGGGAGCTGTTTTTT
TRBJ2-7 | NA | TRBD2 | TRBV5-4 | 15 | CASSPGTSGPHEQYF | TGTGCCAGCAGCCCCGGGACTAGCGGCCCTCACGAGCAGTACTTC
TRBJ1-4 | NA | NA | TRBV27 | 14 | CASSPLHRVQKLFF | TGTGCCAGCAGTCCCTTACACAGGGTACAAAAACTGTTTTTT
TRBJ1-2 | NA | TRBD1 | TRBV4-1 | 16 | CASSQRGTGANYGYTF | TGCGCCAGCAGCCAGCGGGGGACAGGAGCAAACTATGGCTACACCTTC
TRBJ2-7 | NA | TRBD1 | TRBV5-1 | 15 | CASSLGDRLSYEQYF | TGCGCCAGCAGCTTGGGGGACAGGCTGTCCTACGAGCAGTACTTC
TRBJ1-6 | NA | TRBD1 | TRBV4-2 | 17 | CASSHPRRGRGYSPLHF | TGTGCCAGCAGCCACCCTCGCCGGGGCAGGGGGTACTCACCCCTCCACTTT
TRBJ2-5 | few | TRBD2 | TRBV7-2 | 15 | CASSSRGLAGETQYF | TGTGCCAGCAGCTCTCGCGGACTAGCGGGGGAGACCCAGTACTTC
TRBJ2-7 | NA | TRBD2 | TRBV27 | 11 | CASTFSGEQYF | TGTGCCAGCACCTTTAGCGGGGAGCAGTACTTC
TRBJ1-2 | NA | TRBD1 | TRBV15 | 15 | CATSRALTGGAGYTF | TGTGCCACCAGCAGAGCCCTAACAGGGGGCGCGGGCTACACCTTC
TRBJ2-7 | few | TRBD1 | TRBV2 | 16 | CASILVPDRETYEQYF | TGTGCCAGCATTCTCGTTCCGGACAGGGAAACCTACGAGCAGTACTTC
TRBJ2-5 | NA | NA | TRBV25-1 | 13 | CASSENVRETQYF | TGTGCCAGCAGTGAAAATGTGAGAGAGACCCAGTACTTC
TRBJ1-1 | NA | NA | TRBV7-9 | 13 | CASSFNVDTEAFF | TGTGCCAGCAGCTTCAATGTTGACACTGAAGCTTTCTTT
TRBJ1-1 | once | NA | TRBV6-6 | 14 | CASSPTGWGTEAFF | TGTGCCAGCAGCCCCACAGGGTGGGGCACTGAAGCTTTCTTT
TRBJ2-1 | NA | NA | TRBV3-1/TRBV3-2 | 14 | CASSQEISDNEQFF | TGTGCCAGCAGCCAAGAGATTAGCGACAATGAGCAGTTCTTC
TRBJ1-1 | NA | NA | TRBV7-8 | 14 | CASSLRGANTEAFF | TGTGCCAGCAGCTTAAGGGGTGCGAACACTGAAGCTTTCTTT
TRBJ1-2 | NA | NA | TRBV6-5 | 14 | CASTTTGANYGYTF | TGTGCCAGCACTACTACCGGAGCTAACTATGGCTACACCTTC
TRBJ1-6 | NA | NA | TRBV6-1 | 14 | CASSDPGLNSPLHF | TGTGCCAGCAGTGATCCAGGACTAAATTCACCCCTCCACTTT